This T cell receptor beta chain emerged from a study of shared clonotypes between healthy human individuals. General study findings and limits: Around 5% was the fraction of naive CD4 clonotypes found shared across four donors.

Repertoires were generated with immunoSEQ multiplex PCR, while TCRdb's copy carries only in-frame clones and drops some. The profile shows about 690,000 clones, about 90% of them singletons. Per germline, CDR1 MDHEN and CDR2 SYDVKM. V was shortened by 2 bases and J by 4 bases, with 11 bases between the two germline ends. The CDR3 loop spans 14 amino acids. In the case of this clone: Antigen specificity is unknown.

The sequencing sample was made of memory CD8+ T cells from PBMCs. Subset given: CD45RO+ cells pooled with CCR7-negative TemRA cells. This TCR was recovered from a young man in good health. Some clones in this sample may be carry-over from other donors' samples. The chain joins TRBV28 to TRBJ1-1; D ambiguous. The DNA of the CDR3 is TGTGCCAGCAGTTTAACGGACTTAGGCACTGAAGCTTTCTTT. Amino acid sequence: CASSLTDLGTEAFF.